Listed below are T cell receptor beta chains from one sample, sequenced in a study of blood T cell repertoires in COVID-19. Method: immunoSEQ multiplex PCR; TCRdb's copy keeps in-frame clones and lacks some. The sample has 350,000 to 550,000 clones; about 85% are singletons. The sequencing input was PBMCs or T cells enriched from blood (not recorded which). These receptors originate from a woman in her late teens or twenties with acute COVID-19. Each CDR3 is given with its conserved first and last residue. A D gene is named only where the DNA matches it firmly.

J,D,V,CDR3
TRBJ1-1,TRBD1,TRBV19,CASREWTGSKGSTEAFF
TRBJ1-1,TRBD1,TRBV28,CASSPFLNTGGYYQAFF
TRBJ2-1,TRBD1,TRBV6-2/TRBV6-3,CASSYLGTGLSRGEQFF
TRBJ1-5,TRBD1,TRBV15,CATSRGPGQGSNSNQPQHF
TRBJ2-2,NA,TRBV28,CASRRTDRDTGELFF
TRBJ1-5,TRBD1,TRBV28,CASSPPGQPNQPQHF
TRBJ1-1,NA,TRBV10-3,CAISGNQGVNTEAFF
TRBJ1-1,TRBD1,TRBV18,CASSGQSGPLNTEAFF
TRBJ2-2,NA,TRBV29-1,CSAPLSTGELFF
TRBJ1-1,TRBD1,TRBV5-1,CASRAGTGMVAEAFF
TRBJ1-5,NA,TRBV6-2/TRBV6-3,CASSPLEGYQPQHF
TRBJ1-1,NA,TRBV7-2,CASSLPTEEAFF
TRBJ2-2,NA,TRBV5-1,CASSPREGRTGELFF
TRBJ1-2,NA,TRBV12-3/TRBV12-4,CASSSDGGGYTF
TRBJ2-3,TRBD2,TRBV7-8,CASSFHRGLAGALTDTQYF
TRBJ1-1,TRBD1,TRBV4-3,CASSQDKKRGREAFF
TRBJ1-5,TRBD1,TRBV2,CASSATGFGQPQHF
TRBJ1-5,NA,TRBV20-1,CSAGREPQHF
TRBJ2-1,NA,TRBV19,CASTRDLSSYNEQFF
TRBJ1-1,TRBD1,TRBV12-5,CASGPQGAQAFF
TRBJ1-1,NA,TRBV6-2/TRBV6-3,CASSWTGLDTEAFF
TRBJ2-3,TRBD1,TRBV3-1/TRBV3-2,CASNLRQGATDTQYF
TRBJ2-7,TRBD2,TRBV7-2,CASSLDGLAGSYEQYF
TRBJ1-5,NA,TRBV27,CASSLTGNNQPQHF
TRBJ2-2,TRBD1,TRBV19,CASSSRQGTGELFF
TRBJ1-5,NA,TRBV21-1,CASFLVSNQPQHF
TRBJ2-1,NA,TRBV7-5,CVRSLVSPLAGVEPNEQFF
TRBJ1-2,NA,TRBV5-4,CASSSPTGGYGYTF
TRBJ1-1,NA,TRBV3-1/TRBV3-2,CASSQSVTEAFF
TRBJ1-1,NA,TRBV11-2,CASSVGLKASEAFF
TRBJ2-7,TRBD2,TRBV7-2,CASSLDLLAGGSWEQYF
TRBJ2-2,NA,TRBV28,CASASGTLRTGELFF
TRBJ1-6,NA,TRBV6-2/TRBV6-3,CASSYRQGPNNSPLHF
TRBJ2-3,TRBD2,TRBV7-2,CASLAGGKDTQYF
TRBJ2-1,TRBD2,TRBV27,CASSSPGLADSGPYNEQFF
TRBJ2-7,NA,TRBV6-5,CASTSTGEQRGYF
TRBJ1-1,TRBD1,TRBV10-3,CAIRSPGQVNTEAFF
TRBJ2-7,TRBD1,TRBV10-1,CASSVGQGREQYF
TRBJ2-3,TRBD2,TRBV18,CASSFAGTSDTDTQYF
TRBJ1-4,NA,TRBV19,CASSTPPATNEKLFF
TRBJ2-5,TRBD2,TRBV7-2,CASSDTSGWGTQYF
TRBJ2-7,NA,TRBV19,CASTNTQYEQYF
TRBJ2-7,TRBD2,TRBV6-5,CASSFGLAAYEQYF
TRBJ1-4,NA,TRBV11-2,CASSQGGTANEKLFF
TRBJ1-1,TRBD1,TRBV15,CATSNTGVNTEAFF
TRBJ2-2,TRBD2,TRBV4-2,CASSPRLAPDGELFF
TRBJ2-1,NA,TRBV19,CASSIHRRSSYNEQFF
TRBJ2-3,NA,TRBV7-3,CASSFSVRRTDTQYF
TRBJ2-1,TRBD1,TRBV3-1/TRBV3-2,CASSLRGLHNEQFF
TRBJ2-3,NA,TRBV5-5,CASSYGQSSGDTQYF
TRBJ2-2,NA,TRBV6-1,CASSYFGDTGELFF
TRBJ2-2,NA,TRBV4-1,CASSQQDRNTGELFF
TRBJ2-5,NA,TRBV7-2,CASSSPSGVETQYF
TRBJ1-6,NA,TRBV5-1,CASSLDVSSPLHF